This T cell receptor beta chain was observed in a study of shared clonotypes between healthy human individuals. General study findings and limits: Naive CD4 clonotypes overlapped across several donors at around 4.8%. Despite large depth, rarefaction showed incomplete sorted-subset sequencing.

On this clone itself: Its target is not known.

Assay: immunoSEQ multiplex PCR; the TCRdb copy retains only in-frame clones and omits some. The table includes 1.4 million to 1.5 million clones, around 97% detected once. Sequencing was carried out using naive CD4+ T cells sorted from blood. The sample's subset: CD45RA+ positively selected. The receptor was isolated from a man between 25 and 39 years old in good health.

The CDR3 region is CASRQGQETQYF. The CDR3 DNA reads TGTGCCAGCAGACAGGGCCAAGAGACCCAGTACTTC. This chain joins TRBV28 and TRBJ2-5; perhaps TRBD1 as D (6 bases). Trimming shortened V by 6 bases and J by 1 base, and 6 bases separated the two germline ends. Germline-derived CDR1 and CDR2 are MDHEN and SYDVKM. This CDR3 spans 12 amino acids.